Included here is one TCR beta chain sequence, with context. These data are taken from a study of CD8 T cells in Susac syndrome. From germline, CDR1 is DFQATT and CDR2 SNEGSKA (reference sequence). Trimming removed 3 bases from V and 2 bases from J, with 8 bases in between. This CDR3 has 13 amino acids. A quantity of roughly 0.5 to 1 ug RNA underwent reverse transcription using random hexamers. MiXCR, applied by TCRdb to the immunoSEQ multiplex PCR reads, yields one record per CDR3 protein. The sample carries around 45,000 distinct CDR3 sequences, 80% to 95% recorded once. Sequencing input: CD8+ T cells from PBMCs. The V gene is TRBV20-1, the J gene TRBJ2-4; TRBD2 might be the D (5 bases). This clonotype originated in a human donor in good health. CDR3: CSASGVTKNIQYF. The CDR3 nucleotides are TGCAGTGCTAGCGGGGTGACCAAAAACATTCAGTACTTC.